One and the same sample provided the 9 T cell receptor beta chains below, sequenced in a study of cytomegalovirus exposure and HLA in healthy donors. The PCR had 60 Vbeta and 13 Jbeta primers. Profiling relied on immunoSEQ multiplex PCR, and the TCRdb table lists in-frame clones only, not all of them. The table includes over 150,000 clones, about 81% detected once. Sequencing was performed on PBMCs. All receptors derive from a girl aged 2 to 10 in good health and CMV-seropositive.

The CDR3 nucleotides read TGTGCCAGTAGTAGACAGGGGAGTCTAGCGGGAGGGATGAATGAGCAGTTCTTC. Protein sequence: CASSRQGSLAGGMNEQFF. V is TRBV19 and J is TRBJ2-1; TRBD2 aligns across 12 bases. Germline trimming cut 4 bases from V and 7 bases from J; bases unmatched to any gene: 14. CDR3 length: 18 residues. CDR1 LNHDA and CDR2 SQIVND come from the germline V gene (reference sequence).

The V gene is TRBV6-5, the J gene TRBJ2-2, with 7 bases that match TRBD2. The V gene end was trimmed by 3 bases and the J gene end by 4 bases; junction bases not matched to a gene: 5. The CDR3 runs 15 residues. Germline CDR1 reads MNHEY; CDR2 reads SVGAGI. The chain's CDR3 is CASSYLAAVTGELFF. The CDR3 DNA is TGTGCCAGCAGTTATCTAGCGGCGGTCACCGGGGAGCTGTTTTTT.

The V and J genes are TRBV28 and TRBJ2-1; 9 nucleotides align to TRBD1. Trimming at V came to 9 bases and at J to 4 bases, leaving 7 bases not matched to a gene. Germline-derived CDR1 and CDR2 are MDHEN and SYDVKM. This CDR3 region has 14 residues. This CDR3 is CASNTGQGYNEQFF. CDR3 nucleotide sequence: TGTGCCAGTAACACGGGACAGGGATACAATGAGCAGTTCTTC.

The rearrangement uses TRBV6-5 and TRBJ2-5; tentative D call: TRBD1 (5 bases). The J call is in doubt because the DNA end fits TRBJ2-7 better. CDR3 length equals 13 residues. The germline gives CDR1 MNHEY, CDR2 SVGAGI. CDR3 region: CASSYGQGNEQYF. CDR3 sequence (DNA): TGTGCCAGCAGTTACGGGCAGGGAAACGAGCAGTACTTC.

The chain couples TRBV30 to TRBJ1-2; D might be TRBD1 (5 bases). V gave up 0 bases and J gave up 7 bases, with 15 bases separating them. The germline V gene has CDR1 GTSNPN and CDR2 SVGIG (reference sequence). The CDR3 runs 14 residues. The CDR3 loop reads CAWSVLQGTGGYTF. In DNA, the CDR3 is TGTGCCTGGAGTGTACTGCAGGGAACGGGTGGCTACACCTTC.

V gene TRBV7-9 combines with J gene TRBJ2-1; D remains unclear. Germline-derived CDR1 and CDR2 are SEHNR and FQNEAQ (reference sequence). V lost 3 bases to trimming and J lost 6 bases, with 9 bases between them. The CDR3 totals 13 residues. CDR3 sequence: CASSFFGVNEQFF. DNA of the CDR3: TGTGCCAGCAGCTTCTTTGGAGTCAATGAGCAGTTCTTC. Full variable domain (remainder filled in from reference TRBV7-9 and TRBJ2-1): DTGVSQNPRHKITKRGQNVTFRCDPISEHNRLYWYRQTLGQGPEFLTYFQNEAQLEKSRLLSDRFSAERPKGSFSTLEIQRTEQGDSAMYLCASSFFGVNEQFFGPGTRLTVL.

This sequence joins TRBV28 and TRBJ2-3, with 8 positions matching TRBD2. This CDR3 region has 13 residues. CDR1 MDHEN and CDR2 SYDVKM come from the germline V gene. V was clipped by 8 bases and J by 8 bases; unmatched bases: 9. In nucleotides, the CDR3 is TGTGCCAGCCAGAGGTCGGGGGGGGGTACGCAGTATTTT. Translating it yields CASQRSGGGTQYF.

The gene calls are TRBV18 and TRBJ1-5; D gene ambiguous. The CDR3 has 13 amino acids. Germline CDR1 is KGHSH and CDR2 is LQKENI. Trimming pared 4 bases from V and 0 bases from J, leaving 4 bases between. The CDR3 region has the DNA TGTGCCAGCTCACTGGCTAGCAATCAGCCCCAGCATTTT. Residues: CASSLASNQPQHF.

The J gene is TRBJ2-1, the V gene TRBV5-1; D call uncertain. V gave up 4 bases and J gave up 0 bases, with 11 bases separating them. CDR3 length: 15 residues. Per germline, CDR1 SGHRS and CDR2 YFSETQ. In DNA, the CDR3 is TGCGCCAGCAGCGCCCAGGTCAACTCCTACAATGAGCAGTTCTTC. This encodes CASSAQVNSYNEQFF. Full variable domain (missing parts from reference TRBV5-1 and TRBJ2-1): KAGVTQTPRYLIKTRGQQVTLSCSPISGHRSVSWYQQTPGQGLQFLFEYFSETQRNKGNFPGRFSGRQFSNSRSEMNVSTLELGDSALYLCASSAQVNSYNEQFFGPGTRLTVL.